Sequencing of this T cell receptor (beta chain) was carried out in a study of T cells in localized non-small cell lung cancer. TCRdb's table, derived via immunoSEQ multiplex PCR, lists solely in-frame clones and lacks some. The sample has approximately 2,800 clones; approximately 20% are singletons. The CDR3 runs 16 residues. V gave up 0 bases and J gave up 10 bases; unmatched junction bases: 11. Germline V lookup: CDR1 PRHDT, CDR2 FYEKMQ (reference sequence). The material was lung tumor tissue, obtained before any cancer treatment. This TCR came from a male donor aged 60 or over with stage II squamous cell lung carcinoma. The V and J genes are TRBV13 and TRBJ1-5; TRBD1 aligns across 8 bases. The CDR3 nucleotides are TGTGCCAGCAGCTTAGGGGGGACAGGCGACGGGTTTCCCCAGCATTTT. This sequence encodes CASSLGGTGDGFPQHF.